This TCR beta chain was sequenced during a study of immune evolution from preneoplasia to lung adenocarcinoma. This CDR3 has 13 amino acids. CDR1 is MNHEY, CDR2 SVGAGI, per germline. Trimming took 5 bases from V and 8 from J, leaving 15 bases between them. Generated by immunoSEQ multiplex PCR, the TCRdb table keeps only in-frame clones and is missing some. The sample shows some 21,000 clones, over 70% of them seen only once. Study-wide results and caveats: Normal lung had highest clonality; later lesions appeared denser, more diverse.

Points on this clone: What it recognizes is unknown.

Resections took place in Japan or China from about 2013 to 2018. Histologic diagnosis was independently verified by two lung pathologists. Premalignant or tumor cells were enriched by macro-dissection after pathologic assessment. The TCR sequence derives from a person between 60 and 70 years old with lung adenocarcinoma. The material sequenced was FFPE invasive lung adenocarcinoma tissue. The J gene is TRBJ1-2, the V gene TRBV6-5; no clear D. The CDR3 here is CASSRPQQQGYTF. The CDR3 DNA follows: TGTGCCAGCAGTAGGCCCCAACAGCAGGGCTACACCTTC.